The rows below give T cell receptor beta chains drawn from one sample of a study of cytomegalovirus exposure and HLA in healthy donors. Clones were read by immunoSEQ multiplex PCR, and TCRdb kept only the in-frame ones, dropping some. Among 150,000 to 200,000 clones listed, more than 60% were seen once. The sequenced sample consisted of PBMCs. These receptors originate from a woman aged 40 to 49 in good health and CMV-seropositive. The CDR3 runs from the conserved cysteine through the conserved F or W. The D gene is left open where the match is weak. Clone size appears in some rows only: once, few, many, or a class for an expanded clone.

J gene,clone size,V gene,D gene,CDR3 DNA,CDR3 protein
TRBJ1-2,.,TRBV7-2,TRBD1,TGTGCCAGCGGGGGGGGACAGGGGTTATCGGGCTACACCTTC,CASGGGQGLSGYTF
TRBJ1-2,.,TRBV19,TRBD1,TGTGCCAGTAGTATAGATCGGACAGGCCCAGGCTACACCTTC,CASSIDRTGPGYTF
TRBJ1-1,.,TRBV7-2,.,TGTGCCAGCAGCTTAAACCCGGAGTTAACTGAAGCTTTCTTT,CASSLNPELTEAFF
TRBJ2-2,few,TRBV7-9,.,TGTGCCAGCAGCTTGGGGAGACTCGGGGAGCTGTTTTTT,CASSLGRLGELFF
TRBJ1-1,once,TRBV7-3,.,TGTGCCAGCAGCTTAAAGGGGCGTTCGACTGAAGCTTTCTTT,CASSLKGRSTEAFF
TRBJ1-1,.,TRBV27,.,TGTGCCAGCAGTGACACTGGATTCGGTTTTTTAGCTTTCTTT,CASSDTGFGFLAFF
TRBJ1-1,.,TRBV2,.,TGTGCCAGCAGGCAGGAGGCCGTGAACACTGAAGCTTTCTTT,CASRQEAVNTEAFF
TRBJ1-6,.,TRBV7-2,TRBD1,TGTGCCAGCAGCCGTCCCGGGACAGGAGACTCACCCCTCCACTTT,CASSRPGTGDSPLHF
TRBJ1-2,.,TRBV10-3,TRBD1,TGTGCCACGACAGGGGGCGTGAACTATGGCTACACCTTC,CATTGGVNYGYTF
TRBJ1-6,few,TRBV7-2,.,TGTGCCAGCAGCCGCGGCAGGGAAGTAAACTATAATTCACCCCTCCACTTT,CASSRGREVNYNSPLHF
TRBJ1-2,few,TRBV6-1,TRBD1,TGTGCCATCAGAACGGGACAGGTCTATGGCTACACCTTC,CAIRTGQVYGYTF